This T cell receptor (beta chain) is from a study of Ad26.COV2.S vaccination and SARS-CoV-2 variants. Treatment meaning: 19 received Ad26.COV2.S at low or high dose, single or two shots; a few received placebo; per-sample allocation not given. The study sampled participants on day 63 after the first vaccine or placebo injection. The CDR3 covers 15 residues. Trimming left V 2 bases short and J 2 bases short, with 12 bases between. CDR1 is SGHRS, CDR2 YFSETQ, per germline. Here immunoSEQ multiplex PCR was the method, and the copy in TCRdb shows in-frame clones only, minus some. The data contain 300,000 to 400,000 clones, 80% to 90% of them singletons.

This clonotype originated in a person aged 18-60 years who received the Ad26.COV2.S COVID-19 vaccine or a placebo. This sequence joins TRBV5-1 and TRBJ2-3; D not resolved. The sequencing here drew on peripheral blood, taken in a trial of Ad26.COV2.S vaccine versus placebo. The CDR3 loop reads CASSFPAGITDTQYF. The CDR3 DNA is TGCGCCAGCAGCTTTCCCGCAGGCATCACAGATACGCAGTATTTT.